The clone carrying this T cell receptor beta chain was observed a few times. The CDR3 consists of 13 residues. Germline assignment: CDR1 MNHEY and CDR2 SVGAGI. Trimming removed 2 bases from V and 3 bases from J, with 8 bases in between. The data were obtained in a study of blood T cell repertoires in COVID-19. Produced via immunoSEQ multiplex PCR; TCRdb's table is partial and in-frame only. Of around 140,000 clones listed, roughly 80% are singletons. Sample: peripheral blood. The sequence was collected from a man aged 55 to 69 with acute or convalescent COVID-19. The chain employs TRBV6-5 and TRBJ2-7; the D is unclear. DNA for the CDR3: TGTGCCAGCAGTTACACCGCCGGCTACGAGCAGTACTTC. It specifies CASSYTAGYEQYF.